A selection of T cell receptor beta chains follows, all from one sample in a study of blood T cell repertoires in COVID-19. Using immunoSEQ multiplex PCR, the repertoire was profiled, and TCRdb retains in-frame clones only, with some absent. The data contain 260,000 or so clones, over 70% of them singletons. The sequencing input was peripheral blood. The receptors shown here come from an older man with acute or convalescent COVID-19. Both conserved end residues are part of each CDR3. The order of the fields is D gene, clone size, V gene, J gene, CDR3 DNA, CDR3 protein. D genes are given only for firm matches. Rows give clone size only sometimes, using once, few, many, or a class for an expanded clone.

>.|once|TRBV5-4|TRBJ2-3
TGTGCCAGCAGCATAAACACTGCTCGGCCGGGGAGTACGCAGTATTTT
CASSINTARPGSTQYF
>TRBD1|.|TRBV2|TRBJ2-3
TGTGCCAGCGGACAGGGAGGCACAGATACGCAGTATTTT
CASGQGGTDTQYF
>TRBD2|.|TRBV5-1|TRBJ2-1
TGCGCCAGCAGCCGTGGACTAGCGGGAGACAATGAGCAGTTCTTC
CASSRGLAGDNEQFF
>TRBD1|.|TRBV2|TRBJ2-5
TGTGCCAGCACGGGACAGGGGAGCCAGACCCAGTACTTC
CASTGQGSQTQYF
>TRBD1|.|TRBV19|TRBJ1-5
TGTGCCAGTAGCAGCCCTGGGGGGACAGATGACAATCAGCCCCAGCATTTT
CASSSPGGTDDNQPQHF
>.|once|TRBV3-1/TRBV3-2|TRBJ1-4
TGTGCCAGCAGTCACAAACCTGAAAAACTGTTTTTT
CASSHKPEKLFF
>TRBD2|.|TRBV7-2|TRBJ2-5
TGTGCCAGCAGCTGGGGGGGTTTGAAAGAGACCCAGTACTTC
CASSWGGLKETQYF
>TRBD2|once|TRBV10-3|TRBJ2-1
TGTGCCATCAGTGAGTCTTCTAGCGGGGTATATGAGCAGTTCTTC
CAISESSSGVYEQFF
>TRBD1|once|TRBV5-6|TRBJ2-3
TGTGCCAGCAGCGGACGGACAGGGGAGATCACATATACGCAGTATTTT
CASSGRTGEITYTQYF
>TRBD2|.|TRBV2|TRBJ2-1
TGTGCCAGCAGTACTAGCGGGGCCTACAATGAGCAGTTCTTC
CASSTSGAYNEQFF